The 25 T cell receptor beta chains below all came from one sample that was sequenced in a study of blood T cell repertoires in COVID-19. Clones were sequenced by immunoSEQ multiplex PCR, and TCRdb holds only the in-frame ones, with some missing. In the table there are roughly 150,000 clones, around 81% of which are singletons. Sequenced: peripheral blood. The receptors derive from a man aged 65-85 years with active or convalescent COVID-19.

The chain carries TRBV30 and TRBJ2-1; 7 nucleotides line up with TRBD2. The CDR3 extends over 15 amino acids. V shed 5 bases and J 7 bases; nucleotides not matched to a gene: 14. The germline V gene encodes CDR1 GTSNPN and CDR2 SVGIG (reference sequence). The CDR3 reads CAWAQTSPLWNEQFF. CDR3 in DNA: TGTGCCTGGGCCCAGACTAGCCCCCTTTGGAATGAGCAGTTCTTC.

The chain couples TRBV5-1 to TRBJ1-1; D call uncertain. This CDR3 contains 13 residues. V was shortened by 0 bases and J by 3 bases, with 6 bases between the two germline ends. CDR1 and CDR2 (germline): SGHRS, YFSETQ. Written as DNA, the CDR3 is TGCGCCAGCAGCTTGGTGGCGGACACTGAAGCTTTCTTT. As protein: CASSLVADTEAFF.

The rearrangement joins TRBV5-1 to TRBJ2-2; possible D gene TRBD1, 6 bases. V was trimmed by 4 bases and J by 5 bases, leaving 18 bases between them. CDR1 and CDR2 from the germline V gene are SGHRS and YFSETQ. This CDR3 contains 16 residues. For the CDR3, the DNA is TGCGCCAGCAGCGAACAGGGATACTCGGGGACCGGGGAGCTGTTTTTT. It codes for CASSEQGYSGTGELFF.

Of note for this clone: The same CDR3 is also encoded by other DNA sequences in this sample. The J gene is TRBJ2-5, the V gene TRBV5-1; D ambiguous. V gave up 2 bases and J gave up 2 bases, with 7 bases separating them. The germline V gene has CDR1 SGHRS and CDR2 YFSETQ. The CDR3 covers 13 residues. CDR3 coding DNA: TGCGCCAGCAGCTTAGGAGTACAAGAGACCCAGTACTTC. It yields the protein CASSLGVQETQYF.

The V and J genes are TRBV6-6 and TRBJ2-7; TRBD1 aligns across 9 bases. J lost 5 bases, V lost 6 bases, and 11 bases had no gene match. The CDR3 has 15 amino acids. Per the germline V gene, CDR1 is MNHNY and CDR2 is SVGAGI (reference sequence). The CDR3 loop is CASRESGTGLHEQYF. The CDR3 nucleotides read TGTGCCAGCAGAGAATCCGGGACAGGGTTACACGAGCAGTACTTC.

J is TRBJ2-5 and V is TRBV29-1; D may be TRBD1 (6 bases). The germline V gene has CDR1 SQVTM and CDR2 ANQGSEA. CDR3 length equals 12 residues. The ends were cut back, 7 bases at V and 5 bases at J, with 14 bases in the middle. The DNA for the CDR3 is TGCAGCGGGCTTACAGGGCAGGAGACCCAGTACTTC. It is translated as CSGLTGQETQYF.

This clone was found a few times. The V call is TRBV18, the J call TRBJ2-7; D is perhaps TRBD2 (6 bases). Between the trimmed V and J ends, which lost 0 bases and 4 bases, there was a span of 10 bases. CDR1 and CDR2 (germline): KGHSH, LQKENI. The CDR3 totals 14 residues. The CDR3 loop reads CASSPPGLQYEQYF. The CDR3 DNA is TGTGCCAGCTCACCACCGGGACTTCAATACGAGCAGTACTTC.

As DNA, the CDR3 is TGTGCCAGCAGCGCGAGACAGGGGATTCCCTATGGCTACACCTTC. Protein: CASSARQGIPYGYTF. This chain joins TRBV9 and TRBJ1-2, with 8 bases fitting TRBD1. J gave up 4 bases and V 3 bases, and 8 bases lay outside the gene matches. This CDR3 spans 15 amino acids. The germline V gene has CDR1 SGDLS and CDR2 YYNGEE.

The rearrangement uses TRBV27 and TRBJ2-5; D is perhaps TRBD1 (5 bases). CDR3 length: 15 amino acids. V was trimmed by 0 bases and J by 0 bases, leaving 8 bases between them. CDR1 and CDR2 (germline): MNHEY, SMNVEV (reference sequence). CDR3 loop: CASSLSDTYQETQYF. CDR3 coding DNA: TGTGCCAGCAGTTTATCGGACACTTACCAAGAGACCCAGTACTTC.

The V and J genes are TRBV24-1 and TRBJ2-1, with 8 bases identical to TRBD1. The V and J ends lost 3 bases and 8 bases, in that order; junction bases with no gene match: 11. The germline V gene has CDR1 KGHDR and CDR2 SFDVKD. This CDR3 is built from 16 residues. The DNA for the CDR3 is TGTGCCACCAGTGATGGACAGGGTGGATCAGTCTATGAGCAGTTCTTC. Translated: CATSDGQGGSVYEQFF.

CDR3 sequence (DNA): TGTGCCAGCAGTTTACAGGGGGCGTGGGCATGGGGCTACACCTTC. This sequence encodes CASSLQGAWAWGYTF. The chain uses TRBV28 and TRBJ1-2; 8 nucleotides match TRBD1. Germline loops: CDR1 MDHEN, CDR2 SYDVKM. Trimming cost V 2 bases and J 8 bases; bases outside gene matches: 10. The CDR3 runs 15 residues.

J is TRBJ2-5 and V is TRBV10-2; 15 bases line up with TRBD2. Looked up from germline, CDR1 is WSHSY and CDR2 is SAAADI. The CDR3 loop spans 15 amino acids. After removal of 7 bases from V and 2 bases from J, the junction contained 2 bases not matched to a gene. The CDR3 nucleotides are TGCGCCAGCATGGGACTAGCGGGAGGTCAAGAGACCCAGTACTTC. It yields the protein CASMGLAGGQETQYF.

The J gene is TRBJ2-5, the V gene TRBV2, with D perhaps TRBD1 (6 bases). V lost 5 bases and J lost 2, with 9 bases in between. The germline V gene encodes CDR1 SNHLY and CDR2 FYNNEI. The CDR3 covers 13 residues. The CDR3 DNA reads as TGTGCCAGCAGTTGGACAGTACAAGAGACCCAGTACTTC. Translation gives CASSWTVQETQYF. Supplemented by reference TRBV2 and TRBJ2-5, the full variable domain reads EPEVTQTPSHQVTQMGQEVILRCVPISNHLYFYWYRQILGQKVEFLVSFYNNEISEKSEIFDDQFSVERPDGSNFTLKIRSTKLEDSAMYFCASSWTVQETQYFGPGTRLLVL.

V is TRBV29-1 and J is TRBJ2-7, with a possible D match to TRBD2 (6 bases). Trimming left V 3 bases short and J 2 bases short, with 8 bases between. Germline V gene lookup returns CDR1 SQVTM and CDR2 ANQGSEA. The CDR3 extends over 12 amino acids. This chain's CDR3 is CSVETGAYEQYF. Here the CDR3 DNA reads TGCAGCGTTGAGACGGGGGCCTACGAGCAGTACTTC.

The V gene is TRBV29-1, the J gene TRBJ2-1, with 9 bases lining up with TRBD2. V gave up 8 bases and J gave up 3 bases; unmatched junction bases: 11. The CDR3 has 15 residues. The germline V gene encodes CDR1 SQVTM and CDR2 ANQGSEA. The CDR3 DNA reads as TGCAGCCTGAGTCGGCGGGAGGGCCGCTACAATGAGCAGTTCTTC. It yields the protein CSLSRREGRYNEQFF.

The sample holds one count of this clone. Here the CDR3 reads CATSDPRRGYGYTF. CDR3 in DNA: TGTGCCACCAGTGATCCCCGGCGCGGCTATGGCTACACCTTC. This chain uses TRBV24-1 with TRBJ1-2; D is undetermined. CDR3 length equals 14 residues. Germline CDR1 and CDR2: KGHDR and SFDVKD. V lost 3 bases and J lost 4, with 11 bases in between.

The chain has TRBV5-4 and TRBJ2-5; D gene unclear. The CDR3 length is 13 residues. The germline V gene has CDR1 SGHNT and CDR2 YYREEE (reference sequence). V lost 2 bases, J lost 2 bases, and 7 bases lay in between. The CDR3 reads CASSFQAQETQYF. CDR3 nucleotides: TGTGCCAGCAGCTTCCAGGCGCAAGAGACCCAGTACTTC.

The rearrangement links TRBV3-1 (or the pseudogene TRBV3-2) to TRBJ1-4; D remains unclear. Germline loops: CDR1 LGHDT, CDR2 YNNKEL (reference sequence). This CDR3 contains 11 residues. With 4 bases removed from V and 8 bases from J, the gap between germline ends came to 5 bases. The CDR3 region has the DNA TGTGCCAGCAGCCTCGGGGAAAAACTGTTTTTT. It specifies CASSLGEKLFF.

The chain employs TRBV6-6 and TRBJ2-1; TRBD2 might be the D (7 bases). Germline V gives CDR1 MNHNY, CDR2 SVGAGI (reference sequence). The V and J ends lost 7 bases and 5 bases respectively, with 15 bases between them. CDR3 length: 14 residues. The CDR3 coding sequence is TGTGCCAGCAATCCGTGGGAGGGGGACAATGAGCAGTTCTTC. Translation: CASNPWEGDNEQFF.

This chain uses TRBV29-1 with TRBJ2-5; the D gene is possibly TRBD2 (5 bases). CDR1 and CDR2 (germline): SQVTM, ANQGSEA. V lost 7 bases and J lost 5, with 14 bases in between. The CDR3 has 12 residues. CDR3 residues: CSARTPGETQYF. As DNA, the CDR3 is TGCAGCGCCCGGACTCCCGGGGAGACCCAGTACTTC.

The V gene is TRBV4-2, the J gene TRBJ1-2, with D perhaps matching TRBD1 (6 bases). This CDR3 is built from 15 residues. Germline CDR1 and CDR2: LGHNA and YNFKEQ. The germline V and J ends were trimmed by 0 bases and 6 bases, with 14 bases remaining between them. CDR3 amino acids: CASSQDVSTGNGYTF. The CDR3 DNA sequence: TGTGCCAGCAGCCAAGATGTTTCAACAGGGAATGGCTACACCTTC.

The CDR3 reads CATQGNYGYTF. Here the CDR3 DNA reads TGTGCCACCCAGGGAAACTATGGCTACACCTTC. The rearrangement joins TRBV24-1 to TRBJ1-2, with D tentatively TRBD1 (5 bases). CDR1 and CDR2 (germline): KGHDR, SFDVKD. The CDR3 runs 11 residues. V was clipped by 9 bases and J by 2 bases, with 6 bases between them.

This rearrangement joins TRBV7-2 to TRBJ1-1; no reliable D call. V lost 5 bases and J 1 base, leaving 17 bases between the germline ends. CDR3 length: 16 amino acids. CDR1 and CDR2 from the germline V gene are SGHTA and FQGNSA. CDR3 nucleotides: TGTGCCAGCAGCGACGGTTGGCAAGGGAGGAACACTGAAGCTTTCTTT. Translation gives CASSDGWQGRNTEAFF.

V gene TRBV20-1 combines with J gene TRBJ1-1; D is unresolved. Looked up from germline, CDR1 is DFQATT and CDR2 is SNEGSKA (reference sequence). With 2 bases removed from V and 11 bases from J, the gap between germline ends came to 12 bases. CDR3 length: 11 amino acids. As DNA, the CDR3 is TGCAGTGCTAGAAAACCTCCGGTGGCTTTCTTT. Translation gives CSARKPPVAFF.

The rearrangement uses TRBV6-6 and TRBJ1-1; D not certain. The CDR3 extends over 11 amino acids. Germline-derived CDR1 and CDR2 are MNHNY and SVGAGI (reference sequence). V dropped 7 bases and J dropped 11 bases, with 14 bases sitting between them. The CDR3 region is CASTFTSSAFF. In nucleotides, the CDR3 is TGTGCCAGCACCTTCACGTCGAGTGCTTTCTTT.